These 20 T cell receptor beta chains were sequenced from one sample in a study of blood T cell repertoires in COVID-19. Using immunoSEQ multiplex PCR, the repertoire was profiled, and TCRdb retains in-frame clones only, with some absent. The data show more than 85,000 clones, 84% seen once. The sequenced sample was peripheral blood. All receptors come from a man between 60 and 70 years old with acute or convalescent COVID-19.

This chain joins TRBV30 and TRBJ2-2; D may be TRBD2 (6 bases). Germline values: CDR1 GTSNPN, CDR2 SVGIG (reference sequence). V was trimmed by 3 bases and J by 2 bases, leaving 10 bases between them. This CDR3 region has 14 residues. The CDR3 nucleotides read TGTGCCTGGAGGGGGACTTCAAACACCGGGGAGCTGTTTTTT. It yields the protein CAWRGTSNTGELFF.

J is TRBJ1-2 and V is TRBV6-1; D not certain. Germline values: CDR1 MNHNS, CDR2 SASEGT. The CDR3 runs to 14 residues. Between the trimmed V and J ends, which lost 1 base and 2 bases, there was a span of 8 bases. CDR3 DNA: TGTGCCAGCAGTGAAGGCGGCAGAAACTATGGCTACACCTTC. Protein product: CASSEGGRNYGYTF.

CDR3 in amino acids: CASSPGTGTTDTQYF. CDR3 bases: TGTGCCAGCAGCCCCGGGACAGGAACTACAGATACGCAGTATTTT. The chain has TRBV3-1 (or the pseudogene TRBV3-2) and TRBJ2-3; 8 bases align to TRBD1. The CDR3 length is 15 residues. The germline V gene encodes CDR1 LGHDT and CDR2 YNNKEL (reference sequence). V lost 4 bases to trimming and J lost 3 bases; unmatched junction nucleotides: 6.

The chain employs TRBV24-1 and TRBJ2-3; 10 bases fit TRBD2. Unmatched junction bases numbered 10, after V lost 4 bases and J lost 4 bases. CDR3 length: 17 residues. In germline, CDR1 is KGHDR, CDR2 SFDVKD. Written as DNA, the CDR3 is TGTGCCACCAGTGACAAGTCCCTAGCGGGGGCCCCAGATACGCAGTATTTT. Translating it yields CATSDKSLAGAPDTQYF.

This clone turned up a few times. The V call is TRBV27, the J call TRBJ1-2; 8 bases fit TRBD1. The CDR3 covers 17 residues. Germline trimming cut 6 bases from V and 1 base from J; bases unmatched to any gene: 13. CDR1 is MNHEY and CDR2 is SMNVEV in the germline V gene (reference sequence). CDR3 residues: CASRSDRAGGLNYGYTF. Here the CDR3 DNA reads TGTGCCAGCAGATCGGACAGGGCCGGTGGACTTAACTATGGCTACACCTTC.

The CDR3 protein is CASSLVDRNYYEQYF. The DNA for the CDR3 is TGTGCCAGCAGTTTAGTGGACAGAAATTACTACGAGCAGTACTTC. V is TRBV28 and J is TRBJ2-7, with D tentatively TRBD1 (6 bases). From germline, CDR1 is MDHEN and CDR2 SYDVKM. Trimming cost V 2 bases and J 3 bases, with 14 bases left between them. This CDR3 has 15 residues.

This chain uses TRBV15 with TRBJ1-5; 9 nucleotides agree with TRBD1. Germline trimming cut 3 bases from V and 0 bases from J; bases unmatched to any gene: 15. This CDR3 contains 20 residues. Germline assignment: CDR1 LNHNV and CDR2 YYDKDF (reference sequence). The CDR3 loop reads CATSRGLPGQGGYSNQPQHF. The DNA of the CDR3 is TGTGCCACCAGCAGGGGGCTTCCGGGACAGGGTGGGTATAGCAATCAGCCCCAGCATTTT.

The chain is built from TRBV7-6 and TRBJ1-1; TRBD1 might be the D (5 bases). V was trimmed by 1 base and J by 0 bases, leaving 9 bases between them. The CDR3 is made up of 15 amino acids. Germline-derived CDR1 and CDR2 are SGHVS and FNYEAQ. This chain's CDR3 is CASSLGAGMNTEAFF. In DNA form, the CDR3 reads TGTGCCAGCAGCTTAGGCGCAGGGATGAACACTGAAGCTTTCTTT.

V gene TRBV10-3 combines with J gene TRBJ1-4; D call uncertain. The germline gives CDR1 ENHRY, CDR2 SYGVKD. The V gene lost 6 bases and the J gene lost 0 bases, with 8 bases spanning the gap. The CDR3 totals 14 residues. CDR3 sequence: CAIRRDATNEKLFF. For the CDR3, the DNA is TGTGCCATCAGGAGGGATGCAACTAATGAAAAACTGTTTTTT.

The V gene is TRBV12-3 or TRBV12-4, the J gene TRBJ1-3, with a weak D call TRBD1 (5 bases). V lost 7 bases to trimming and J lost 3 bases, with 10 bases between them. CDR3 length: 13 amino acids. The CDR3 sequence is CASKPGFGNTIYF. CDR3 nucleotide sequence: TGTGCCAGCAAGCCAGGGTTTGGAAACACCATATATTTT.

The gene calls are TRBV7-3 and TRBJ2-1; D is possibly TRBD1 (6 bases). The CDR3 sequence is 17 residues long. From germline, CDR1 is SGHTA and CDR2 FQGTGA. Trimming took off 0 bases at V and 4 bases at J, with 16 bases between the two ends. The chain's CDR3 is CASSLTGARVPYNEQFF. The CDR3 DNA follows: TGTGCCAGCAGCTTAACGGGGGCCCGGGTCCCTTACAATGAGCAGTTCTTC.

This sequence joins TRBV6-5 and TRBJ1-4; D is uncertain. Germline CDR1 and CDR2: MNHEY and SVGAGI. The CDR3 loop spans 15 amino acids. V gave up 6 bases and J gave up 3 bases, with 14 bases separating them. CDR3 protein: CASSYLSGANEKLFF. The CDR3 nucleotides are TGTGCCAGCAGCTATTTATCTGGAGCTAATGAAAAACTGTTTTTT.

The V call is TRBV7-9, the J call TRBJ1-1; no clear D. V lost 2 bases and J lost 1, with 5 bases in between. The CDR3 is 13 residues long. CDR1 is SEHNR and CDR2 is FQNEAQ in the germline V gene (reference sequence). CDR3 sequence (DNA): TGTGCCAGCAGCTTATTACAGAACACTGAAGCTTTCTTT. It yields the protein CASSLLQNTEAFF.

The gene calls are TRBV18 and TRBJ2-5; D may be TRBD1 (5 bases). Trimming pared 3 bases from V and 1 base from J, leaving 15 bases between. In germline, CDR1 is KGHSH, CDR2 LQKENI. The CDR3 contains 16 residues. The CDR3: CASSPGRPAAQETQYF. The CDR3 DNA sequence: TGTGCCAGCTCACCGGGGCGGCCCGCAGCCCAAGAGACCCAGTACTTC.

The chain links TRBV7-9 to TRBJ2-2; 7 positions match TRBD1. The CDR3 sequence is 17 residues long. Trimming cost V 1 base and J 1 base; bases outside gene matches: 6. Germline CDR1 and CDR2: SEHNR and FQNEAQ (reference sequence). CDR3 bases: TGTGCCAGCAGCTTAGAGAGACAGGGCAGGAACACCGGGGAGCTGTTTTTT. Amino acid sequence: CASSLERQGRNTGELFF.

The J gene is TRBJ1-4, the V gene TRBV14; D not certain. The ends were cut back, 1 base at V and 4 bases at J, with 10 bases in the middle. Germline V gene data show CDR1 as SGHDN and CDR2 as FVKESK. This CDR3 is 15 amino acids long. CDR3 DNA: TGTGCCAGCAGCCAAGCGCTGTCGGTTAATGAAAAACTGTTTTTT. Residues: CASSQALSVNEKLFF.

This clone showed up just a few times. The rearrangement joins TRBV11-3 to TRBJ2-2; D is possibly TRBD2 (7 bases). This CDR3 region has 15 residues. Germline V gives CDR1 SGHNT, CDR2 YENEEA. V lost 2 bases and J lost 7, with 14 bases in between. The DNA for the CDR3 is TGTGCCAGCAGCTTATTCGGGGGGCAGAGCGGGGAGCTGTTTTTT. It codes for CASSLFGGQSGELFF.

V and J are TRBV5-6 and TRBJ2-2, with a weak D call TRBD2 (7 bases). The V gene lost 6 bases and the J gene lost 5 bases, with 17 bases spanning the gap. The CDR3 consists of 15 residues. The germline V gene encodes CDR1 SGHDT and CDR2 YYEEEE. As DNA, the CDR3 is TGTGCCAGCACCTCCGGGGGGCGAAGGACCGGGGAGCTGTTTTTT. It yields the protein CASTSGGRRTGELFF.

The CDR3 sequence is CASSQDPGVLANQPQHF. In nucleotides, the CDR3 is TGCGCCAGCAGCCAAGATCCGGGGGTCCTTGCAAATCAGCCCCAGCATTTT. The chain links TRBV4-1 to TRBJ1-5, with TRBD1 as a possible D gene (5 bases). V was cut by 0 bases and J by 4 bases, with 16 bases left in between. Per the germline V gene, CDR1 is MGHRA and CDR2 is YSYEKL. The CDR3 has 17 residues.

The chain combines TRBV3-1 (or the pseudogene TRBV3-2) with TRBJ2-5, with D possibly matching TRBD2 (7 bases). Trimming stripped 3 bases from V and 9 bases from J, with 17 bases between. This CDR3 is 14 amino acids long. Germline CDR1 LGHDT, CDR2 YNNKEL (reference sequence). CDR3 sequence (DNA): TGTGCCAGCAGCCAGGGGGGAGGGGGGATGTCCCAGTACTTC. It yields the protein CASSQGGGGMSQYF.